This T cell receptor (beta chain) was identified in a study of cytomegalovirus exposure and HLA in healthy donors. All the people who gave samples were healthy bone marrow donors. Overall study findings and caveats: Within an earlier analysis, most TCR beta V segments proved productive either about 90% or about 30% of the time. For TCR beta chains, V- and J-gene trimming was later linked to a missense DCLRE1C variant.

Notes on this clone: The target antigen is unknown.

In germline, CDR1 is SNHLY, CDR2 FYNNEI. CDR3 length equals 13 residues. The trim removed 11 bases at V and 4 bases at J, leaving 11 bases unmatched. With 60 Vbeta and 13 Jbeta primers, the PCR was carried out. Measured with immunoSEQ multiplex PCR; TCRdb has only the in-frame clones, and not every one. The sample lists roughly 89,000 clones, roughly 80% seen once, with under 2% in the top ten. This sequence joins TRBV2 and TRBJ2-7; 7 bases align to TRBD2. Sequencing was done on a sample of PBMCs. This receptor was taken from a woman in her twenties or thirties in good health and CMV-seronegative. The CDR3 reads CAPGGRDPYEQYF. The CDR3 coding sequence is TGTGCCCCCGGTGGGAGGGACCCTTACGAGCAGTACTTC.